This paragraph reports one T cell receptor beta chain. Its antigen is as yet unknown. The source of the sample is a study of T cell responses to AZD1222 COVID-19 vaccine. The assay was immunoSEQ multiplex PCR, and TCRdb's table has in-frame clones only and misses some. The table shows approximately 180,000 clones, with just over 85% occurring only once. Notes on the study in general: Reportedly, nearly half of unique spike TCRs recognized epitopes outside B.1.351/B.1.1.7 mutations.

Material: peripheral blood, obtained on day 0 of AZD1222 vaccination. The source is an adult in good health.

CDR3 DNA sequence: TGCGCCAGCAGTCAAACTAGCGGGGGCCCCACAGATACGCAGTATTTT. Residues: CASSQTSGGPTDTQYF. The V call is TRBV23-1, the J call TRBJ2-3, with 11 bases lining up with TRBD2. TRBV23-1 is an ORF, and what it does is uncertain. The V segment lost 2 bases and the J segment 2 bases; nucleotides outside the gene matches: 3. The CDR3 totals 16 residues.